The sequence of this T cell receptor beta chain was determined in a study of T-cell reconstitution after alpha-beta-depleted transplantation in children (dated by TCRdb to 2016 to 2017). About the investigation overall: Using TCR repertoire profiling, the study quantitatively followed how T-cell immune reconstitution unfolded in children after TCRalphabeta/CD19-depleted allogeneic hematopoietic cell transplantation.

Read against the paper, the sample's treatment or condition label means: allogeneic hematopoietic cell transplantation with graft depleted of TCRalphabeta T cells and CD19 B cells. The transplant recipients were children given TCRalphabeta/CD19-depleted allogeneic hematopoietic cell grafts. The CDR3, from cysteine to phenylalanine, totals 16 residues. The DNA shown is the 48-base CDR3, in frame from base 1. The germline V gene encodes CDR1 LNHNV and CDR2 YYDKDF (reference sequence). Germline trimming: 8 bases from V, 2 bases from J; junction bases outside gene matches: 12. This clonotype came up many times. Its binding antigen is unknown. No much larger clone exists at a distance of one base, and base qualities are not known. Study-wide findings and limitations: Apparently early alphabetaT-cell count recovery about two months after transplant reportedly relied on only several hundred rapidly expanded clones derived from non-depleted graft cells. In some patients, high TCRbeta diversity at day 60 was attributed to recipient T cells and intrathymic progenitors that had survived conditioning. The frequencies of hyperexpanded clones fell over the following months, and after one year, T-cell counts and TCRbeta diversity were mostly attributed to newly produced T cells.

Preparation of the library involved PCR. The instrument given in TCRdb is Illumina HiSeq 2500. To normalize quantification of the TCRbeta repertoire, the TCR libraries were built with molecular barcoding that relied on unique molecular identifiers. The raw public reads went through TCRdb reprocessing: fastp at Q25, MiXCR clone calling, in-frame beta chains kept. CDR3 protein sequences are deduplicated, and each keeps its most common genes and DNA. Here the sample has about 110,000 distinct CDR3 sequences; about 6.5% occur a single time. The top ten clones comprise around 23% of the sample. This clonotype was sampled from a male patient aged 2 to 10 who had a stem cell transplant for acute lymphoblastic leukemia, so the T cells may come from the graft donor. The chain uses TRBV15 and TRBJ2-3; a stretch of 8 junction bases matches TRBD2. The material sequenced was PBMCs, mostly from graft donor cells, taken 360 days after TCRalphabeta/CD19-depleted stem cell transplant. The DNA reads as follows: TGTGCCACCGCCATCCGAGCGGGAGACATCACAGATACGCAGTATTTT. Its protein product is CATAIRAGDITDTQYF. When the CDR3 is completed using the reference TRBV15 and TRBJ2-3 genes on either side, the full variable domain is DAMVIQNPRYQVTQFGKPVTLSCSQTLNHNVMYWYQQKSSQAPKLLFHYYDKDFNNEADTPDNFQSRRPNTSFCFLDIRSPGLGDTAMYLCATAIRAGDITDTQYFGPGTRLTVL.